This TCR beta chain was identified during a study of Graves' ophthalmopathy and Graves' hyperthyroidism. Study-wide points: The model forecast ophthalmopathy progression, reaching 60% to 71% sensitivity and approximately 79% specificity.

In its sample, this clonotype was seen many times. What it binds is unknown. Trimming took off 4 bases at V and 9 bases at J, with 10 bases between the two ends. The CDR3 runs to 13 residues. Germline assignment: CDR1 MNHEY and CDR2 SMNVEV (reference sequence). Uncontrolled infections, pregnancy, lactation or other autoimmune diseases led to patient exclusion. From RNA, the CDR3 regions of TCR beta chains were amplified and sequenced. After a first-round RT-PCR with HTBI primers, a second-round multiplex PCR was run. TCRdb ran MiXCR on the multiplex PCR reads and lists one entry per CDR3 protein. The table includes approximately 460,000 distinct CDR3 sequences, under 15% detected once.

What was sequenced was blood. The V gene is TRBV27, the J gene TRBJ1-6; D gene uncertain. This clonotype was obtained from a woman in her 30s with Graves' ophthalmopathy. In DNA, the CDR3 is TGTGCCAGCAGTTGGTCGGGCGGTTCACCCCTCCACTTT. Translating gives CASSWSGGSPLHF.